The 16 T cell receptor beta chains below were found in one sample sequenced in a study of control samples from healthy donors and cancer patients. The data were produced by immunoSEQ multiplex PCR, yet TCRdb's version contains in-frame clones alone and is incomplete. The sample has around 99,000 clones, over 75% seen once. What was sequenced was blood. The receptor source for this set is a human donor in good health. The donor label of this sample is uncertain.

This chain uses TRBV3-1 (or the pseudogene TRBV3-2) with TRBJ2-5; D unresolved. Germline CDR1 is LGHDT and CDR2 is YNNKEL (reference sequence). V dropped 4 bases and J dropped 4 bases, with 1 base sitting between them. This CDR3 spans 10 amino acids. CDR3 bases: TGTGCCAGCAGCCGAGAGACCCAGTACTTC. It yields the protein CASSRETQYF.

J is TRBJ1-2 and V is TRBV3-1 (or the pseudogene TRBV3-2); D is unresolved. The V and J ends lost 0 bases and 8 bases respectively, with 7 bases between them. Germline-derived CDR1 and CDR2 are LGHDT and YNNKEL (reference sequence). The CDR3 runs 12 residues. The CDR3 nucleotides read TGTGCCAGCAGCCAAGATCGTCGGGGCTACACCTTC. Protein sequence: CASSQDRRGYTF.

V and J are TRBV2 and TRBJ2-5, with 8 bases aligning to TRBD2. Germline V gives CDR1 SNHLY, CDR2 FYNNEI. This CDR3 is 13 amino acids long. The V gene end was trimmed by 8 bases and the J gene end by 5 bases; junction bases not matched to a gene: 7. CDR3 bases: TGTGCCAGCCGTCTAGCGGGTGAGGAGACCCAGTACTTC. Residues: CASRLAGEETQYF.

The chain joins TRBV7-9 to TRBJ1-2; TRBD1 matches at 9 bases. The germline V gene has CDR1 SEHNR and CDR2 FQNEAQ (reference sequence). The V segment lost 5 bases and the J segment 6 bases; nucleotides outside the gene matches: 10. The CDR3 consists of 15 residues. The CDR3 protein is CASSPTRDRADGYTF. In DNA, the CDR3 is TGTGCCAGCAGCCCTACCCGGGACAGGGCGGATGGCTACACCTTC.

This chain links TRBV6-6 with TRBJ1-2; D may be TRBD1 (5 bases). Trimming took 2 bases from V and 7 from J, leaving 20 bases between them. CDR1 MNHNY and CDR2 SVGAGI come from the germline V gene (reference sequence). The CDR3 is 16 residues long. This CDR3 is CASSYETQTLGGGYTF. The CDR3 DNA is TGTGCCAGCAGTTACGAGACCCAGACCCTCGGGGGTGGCTACACCTTC.

This chain joins TRBV27 and TRBJ1-1; no clear D gene. Trimming removed 3 bases from V and 0 bases from J, with 8 bases in between. Germline V gene sequence: CDR1 MNHEY, CDR2 SMNVEV (reference sequence). This CDR3 spans 14 amino acids. CDR3 sequence (DNA): TGTGCCAGCAGTTTCGGCGGTATGAACACTGAAGCTTTCTTT. It codes for CASSFGGMNTEAFF.

This clone has a single count. J is TRBJ2-6 and V is TRBV30; D call uncertain. Germline values: CDR1 GTSNPN, CDR2 SVGIG (reference sequence). V lost 7 bases, J lost 1 base, and 8 bases lay in between. The CDR3 contains 13 residues. As DNA, the CDR3 is TGTGCCTCCTCAACATCTGGGGCCAACGTCCTGACTTTC. Translated, it gives CASSTSGANVLTF.

This clone was counted a single time. CDR3 residues: CASSLDPNYGYTF. DNA for the CDR3: TGCGCCAGCAGCTTGGATCCTAACTATGGCTACACCTTC. The chain carries TRBV5-1 and TRBJ1-2; D gene uncertain. The CDR3 covers 13 residues. CDR1 and CDR2 (germline): SGHRS, YFSETQ. The V gene lost 0 bases and the J gene lost 0 bases, with 3 bases spanning the gap.

CDR3 protein: CASSGTGVKGEKLFF. The CDR3 DNA follows: TGCGCCAGCAGCGGGACAGGGGTTAAGGGAGAAAAACTGTTTTTT. V is TRBV10-2 and J is TRBJ1-4; 10 bases fit TRBD1. The CDR3 has 15 residues. Trimming cost V 6 bases and J 8 bases; bases outside gene matches: 9. Per the germline V gene, CDR1 is WSHSY and CDR2 is SAAADI.

This clone was seen just once. The CDR3 loop reads CASRGRLTDTQYF. The CDR3 DNA follows: TGTGCCAGCCGGGGGAGGCTCACAGATACGCAGTATTTT. The chain has TRBV2 and TRBJ2-3; TRBD2 might be the D (6 bases). There are 13 residues in the CDR3. Germline V CDR1 and CDR2: SNHLY, FYNNEI. Trimming left V 8 bases short and J 2 bases short, with 11 bases between.

This chain links TRBV4-2 with TRBJ2-5; tentatively, D is TRBD2 (5 bases). Trimming stripped 3 bases from V and 5 bases from J, with 19 bases between. Germline CDR1 and CDR2: LGHNA and YNFKEQ. CDR3 length: 16 residues. As DNA, the CDR3 is TGTGCCAGCAGCCAGACGGACGGAAGTCGGGGTGAGACCCAGTACTTC. This gives the protein CASSQTDGSRGETQYF.

This sequence joins TRBV6-2 or TRBV6-3 and TRBJ2-7; 10 nucleotides align to TRBD1. The J segment lost 1 base and the V segment lost 5 bases, leaving 17 bases of the junction unmatched. Per germline, CDR1 MNHEY and CDR2 SVGEGT. The CDR3 is made up of 19 amino acids. CDR3 protein: CASSPKGIDRGLPSYEQYF. The CDR3 nucleotides are TGTGCCAGCAGTCCGAAGGGGATCGACAGGGGGCTCCCATCCTACGAGCAGTACTTC.

The gene calls are TRBV7-2 and TRBJ2-3, with D uncertain. Trimming took 3 bases from V and 6 from J, leaving 4 bases between them. The CDR3 has 11 residues. Per the germline V gene, CDR1 is SGHTA and CDR2 is FQGNSA. CDR3 DNA sequence: TGTGCCAGCAGCTTTAAGGATACGCAGTATTTT. Its translation is CASSFKDTQYF.

V and J are TRBV24-1 and TRBJ1-2; 8 bases line up with TRBD1. J was trimmed by 7 bases and V by 4 bases; bases with no gene match: 10. Germline CDR1 KGHDR, CDR2 SFDVKD. There are 15 residues in the CDR3. The CDR3 nucleotides are TGTGCCACCAGTGACGACCGGACAGGGCCGGGTGGCTACACCTTC. It codes for CATSDDRTGPGGYTF.

V usage is TRBV6-5 and J usage is TRBJ2-2, with no clear D. CDR1 is MNHEY, CDR2 SVGAGI, per germline. V was clipped by 1 base and J by 5 bases, with 11 bases between them. CDR3 length: 15 amino acids. This chain's CDR3 is CASSYFQTGTGELFF. For the CDR3, the DNA is TGTGCCAGCAGTTACTTCCAAACCGGGACCGGGGAGCTGTTTTTT.

V usage is TRBV6-4 and J usage is TRBJ1-5; 9 nucleotides line up with TRBD1. In germline, CDR1 is MRHNA, CDR2 SNTAGT. This CDR3 is 15 amino acids long. V gave up 3 bases and J gave up 3 bases; unmatched junction bases: 3. The chain's CDR3 is CASSETGGPNQPQHF. CDR3 nucleotide sequence: TGTGCCAGCAGTGAGACAGGGGGACCCAATCAGCCCCAGCATTTT.